The sample holds many counts of the clone carrying this T cell receptor (beta chain). As yet, its antigen is unknown. These data come from a study of CD8 T cells in ankylosing spondylitis. Study observations and caveats: Disease-linked clones displayed a CD8+ phenotype and appeared relatively rarely in peripheral blood. Blood of patients with ankylosing spondylitis appeared to be characterized by a TCR beta motif of several highly homologous variants. There were earlier reports of some motif variants in reactive arthritis synovial fluid and blood. According to the report, clones linked to the disease were significantly enriched in matched synovial fluid samples taken from ankylosing spondylitis patients.

Trimming took 4 bases from V and 7 from J; bases not matched to a gene: 5. The CDR3 loop spans 13 amino acids. CDR1 is SQVTM and CDR2 is ANQGSEA in the germline V gene. The TCR beta libraries were generated through quantitative 5'-RACE incorporating molecular barcodes. TCRdb re-derived calls from the 5' RACE reads in MiXCR, one entry per CDR3 protein. Here the sample spans about 220,000 distinct CDR3 sequences, approximately 7.3% being singletons. The source is a male donor with ankylosing spondylitis. This chain uses TRBV29-1 with TRBJ2-1; 9 positions agree with TRBD1. The sequencing sample was made of blood, either unsorted or a sorted T cell fraction (not recorded which). The CDR3 coding sequence is TGCAGCGTTGCCGGGACAGGGCCGAATGAGCAGTTCTTC. It codes for CSVAGTGPNEQFF.